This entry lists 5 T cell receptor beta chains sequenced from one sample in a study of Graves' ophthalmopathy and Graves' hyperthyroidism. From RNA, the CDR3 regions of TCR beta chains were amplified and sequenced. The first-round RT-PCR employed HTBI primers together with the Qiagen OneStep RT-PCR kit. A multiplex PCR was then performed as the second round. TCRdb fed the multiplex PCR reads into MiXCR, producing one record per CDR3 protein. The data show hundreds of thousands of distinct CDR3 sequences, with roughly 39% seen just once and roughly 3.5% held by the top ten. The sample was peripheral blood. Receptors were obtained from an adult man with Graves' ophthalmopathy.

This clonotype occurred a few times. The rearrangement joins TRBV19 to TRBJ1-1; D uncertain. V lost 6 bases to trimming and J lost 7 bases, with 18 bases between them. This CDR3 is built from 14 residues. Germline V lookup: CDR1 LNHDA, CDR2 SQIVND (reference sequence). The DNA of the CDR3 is TGTGCCAGTAGACGCGATGCAGGCCACTATGAAGCTTTCTTT. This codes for CASRRDAGHYEAFF. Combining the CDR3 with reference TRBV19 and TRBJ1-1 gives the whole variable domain DGGITQSPKYLFRKEGQNVTLSCEQNLNHDAMYWYRQDPGQGLRLIYYSQIVNDFQKGDIAEGYSVSREKKESFPLTVTSAQKNPTAFYLCASRRDAGHYEAFFGQGTRLTVV.

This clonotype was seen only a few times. The CDR3 DNA sequence: TGTGCTAGTGGTTTGTCTTACACGGGGGTCGGCGAGCAGTACTTC. Translation gives CASGLSYTGVGEQYF. This rearrangement joins TRBV12-5 to TRBJ2-7; tentative D call: TRBD2 (6 bases). V lost 2 bases and J 6 bases, leaving 17 bases between the germline ends. The CDR3 sequence is 15 residues long. From germline, CDR1 is LGHNT and CDR2 FRNRAP.

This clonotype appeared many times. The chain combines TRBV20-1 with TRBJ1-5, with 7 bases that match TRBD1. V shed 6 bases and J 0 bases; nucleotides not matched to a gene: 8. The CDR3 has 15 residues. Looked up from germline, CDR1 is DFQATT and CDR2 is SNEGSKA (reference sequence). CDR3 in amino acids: CSALQRTGSNQPQHF. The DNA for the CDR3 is TGCAGTGCCCTTCAACGGACAGGTAGCAATCAGCCCCAGCATTTT.

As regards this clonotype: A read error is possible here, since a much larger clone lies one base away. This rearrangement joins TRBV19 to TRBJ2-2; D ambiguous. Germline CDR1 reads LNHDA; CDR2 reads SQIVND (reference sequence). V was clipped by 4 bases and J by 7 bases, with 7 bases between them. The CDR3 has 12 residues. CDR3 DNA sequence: TGTGCCAGTAGTACGGTAGTCGGGGAGCTGTTTTTT. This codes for CASSTVVGELFF.

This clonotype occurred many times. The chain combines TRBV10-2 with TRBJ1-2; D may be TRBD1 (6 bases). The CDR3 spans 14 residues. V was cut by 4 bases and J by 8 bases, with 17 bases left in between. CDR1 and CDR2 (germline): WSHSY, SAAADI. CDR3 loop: CASSGGTQLGGYTF. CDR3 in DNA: TGCGCCAGCAGTGGGGGGACACAATTGGGAGGCTACACCTTC.